This T cell receptor (beta chain) comes out of a study of cytomegalovirus exposure and HLA in healthy donors. The overall study: The 500 to 750 first-cohort repertoires and the 130 or so validation repertoires shared the same platform, a later analysis reported.

TCRdb's copy holds only in-frame clones and misses some; the assay was immunoSEQ multiplex PCR. The repertoire holds approximately 110,000 clones, with approximately 86% as singletons. Points on this clone: Its specificity is unknown.

Study-wide results and limits: A subsequent analysis found that TCR clusters from the first cohort also tended to co-occur in the 120 validation repertoires, with about 93% of cluster scores above 0. The study found most TCR sequences rare, yet found some public TCRs in many donors.

This CDR3 contains 15 residues. V shed 3 bases and J shed 7 bases, with 15 bases lying between them. CDR1 and CDR2 (germline): SGHAT, FQNNGV. V is TRBV11-2 and J is TRBJ1-4; D remains unclear. Sequenced: PBMCs. This receptor was obtained from a woman aged 18-30 years in good health and CMV-seropositive. Written as DNA, the CDR3 is TGTGCCAGCAGCTTCCGGGGTGCGGACGGTGAAAAACTGTTTTTT. This sequence encodes CASSFRGADGEKLFF.